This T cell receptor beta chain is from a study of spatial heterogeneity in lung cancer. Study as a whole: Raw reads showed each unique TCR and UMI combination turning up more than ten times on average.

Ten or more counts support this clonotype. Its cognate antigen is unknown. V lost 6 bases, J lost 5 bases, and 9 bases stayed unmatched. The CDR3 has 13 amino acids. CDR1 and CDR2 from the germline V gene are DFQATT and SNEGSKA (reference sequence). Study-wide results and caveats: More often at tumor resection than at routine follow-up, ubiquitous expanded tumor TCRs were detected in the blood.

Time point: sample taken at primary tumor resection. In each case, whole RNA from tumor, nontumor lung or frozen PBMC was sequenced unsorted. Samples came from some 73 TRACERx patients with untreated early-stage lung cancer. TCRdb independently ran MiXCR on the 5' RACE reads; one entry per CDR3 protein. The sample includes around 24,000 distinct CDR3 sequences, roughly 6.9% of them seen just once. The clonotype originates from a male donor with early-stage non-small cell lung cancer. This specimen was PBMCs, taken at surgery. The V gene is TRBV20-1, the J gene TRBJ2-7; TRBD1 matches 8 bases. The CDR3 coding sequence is TGCAGTGCCAAAGGACAGGGTAATAACGAGCAGTACTTC. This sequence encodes CSAKGQGNNEQYF.